This TCR beta chain was sequenced for a study of blood T cell repertoires in COVID-19. Looking at the study overall: COVID-19 samples from acute and convalescent phases originated in the United States, Italy and Spain. T cells, B-cell-depleted T cells, or PBMCs provided the cDNA or gDNA that served as material.

Germline assignment: CDR1 SGHKS and CDR2 YYEKEE (reference sequence). Trimming removed 0 bases at V and 8 bases at J, with 11 bases between. The CDR3 runs 13 residues. This clone was seen a few times. As handled by the study authors: Researchers report that nucleated cell counts were estimated from reference gene primer amplification. TCRdb keeps only in-frame clones here, not all; method: immunoSEQ multiplex PCR. V and J calls and clone size are those listed in that table; D and trimming were worked out from the DNA. The sample comprises about 250,000 clones, approximately 91% of which are singletons, and more than 0.65% rests with the top ten. Enrollment of patients from Seattle took place during active infection, with longitudinal follow-up.

J is TRBJ1-2 and V is TRBV5-5; D is undetermined. Sequencing used peripheral blood. The sequence was obtained from a man in his thirties or forties with COVID-19, enrolled during active disease. In DNA form, the CDR3 reads TGTGCCAGCAGCTTGGCCCCCCTTTCCGGCTACACCTTC. This codes for CASSLAPLSGYTF.